This T cell receptor (beta chain) was documented in a study of blood T cell repertoires in COVID-19. Background on the study: Sources were T cells, B-cell-depleted T cells, or PBMCs; the material itself was cDNA or gDNA.

Participants came from roughly 24 US areas, aged roughly 18 to 95 years. Repertoires were generated with immunoSEQ multiplex PCR, while TCRdb's copy carries only in-frame clones and drops some. Found here are under 350,000 clones, about 86% of them singletons; the top ten hold 3.5% to 4.5%. Germline V gene lookup returns CDR1 SEHNR and CDR2 FQNEAQ (reference sequence). The CDR3 runs to 13 residues. V lost 1 base to trimming and J lost 7 bases, with 5 bases between them. Material for sequencing was PBMCs or T cells enriched from blood (not recorded which). V usage is TRBV7-9 and J usage is TRBJ1-6, with D unclear. The TCR sequence derives from a woman aged 35 to 49 with acute COVID-19. The CDR3 here is CASSLDKNSPLHF. In nucleotides, the CDR3 is TGTGCCAGCAGCTTAGACAAGAATTCACCCCTCCACTTT.